A single sample gave rise to the 23 T cell receptor beta chains below, sequenced in a study of blood T cell repertoires in COVID-19. Only in-frame clones appear in the TCRdb table, and some are missing; sequencing was by immunoSEQ multiplex PCR. In the table there are approximately 120,000 clones, about nine tenths of which are singletons. Sequencing input: peripheral blood. Every receptor here comes from a human donor in a cohort sampled during active COVID-19.

The gene calls are TRBV11-3 and TRBJ2-7; perhaps TRBD2 as D (6 bases). Trimming pared 5 bases from V and 2 bases from J, leaving 16 bases between. Germline V CDR1 and CDR2: SGHNT, YENEEA. The CDR3 totals 15 residues. CDR3 residues: CASSPLGLSAYEQYF. CDR3 nucleotides: TGTGCCAGCAGCCCCCTGGGACTGTCCGCCTACGAGCAGTACTTC.

This chain joins TRBV6-5 and TRBJ1-2; no clear D. Trimming took off 6 bases at V and 6 bases at J, with 11 bases between the two ends. Germline V gene lookup returns CDR1 MNHEY and CDR2 SVGAGI. The CDR3 has 12 amino acids. Written as DNA, the CDR3 is TGTGCCAGCAGAGGAGGCGGGGATGGCTACACCTTC. Encoded protein: CASRGGGDGYTF.

The gene calls are TRBV5-1 and TRBJ1-6, with D possibly being TRBD1 (5 bases). The germline gives CDR1 SGHRS, CDR2 YFSETQ. The CDR3 is made up of 14 amino acids. V dropped 0 bases and J dropped 8 bases, with 9 bases sitting between them. The CDR3 coding sequence is TGCGCCAGCAGCTTGGGACAGATAGATTCACCCCTCCACTTT. Its protein product is CASSLGQIDSPLHF.

The J gene is TRBJ1-6, the V gene TRBV5-1; D is perhaps TRBD1 (5 bases). CDR3 length: 17 residues. V was cut by 2 bases and J by 7 bases, with 19 bases left in between. The germline gives CDR1 SGHRS, CDR2 YFSETQ. The CDR3 spells CASSFETSTVGNSPLHF. Here the CDR3 DNA reads TGCGCCAGCAGCTTTGAAACGTCGACAGTAGGAAATTCACCCCTCCACTTT.

This chain uses TRBV9 with TRBJ2-1, with 9 nucleotides matching TRBD1. This CDR3 is 14 amino acids long. Germline V gives CDR1 SGDLS, CDR2 YYNGEE. The ends lost 2 bases at V and 7 bases at J; junction bases unmatched: 4. In DNA, the CDR3 is TGTGCCAGCAGCGTTCGGACAGGGGCGAATGAGCAGTTCTTC. Amino acid sequence: CASSVRTGANEQFF.

CDR3 sequence: CASSQDRDAYEQYF. CDR3 nucleotide sequence: TGCGCCAGCAGCCAAGACAGGGATGCCTACGAGCAGTACTTC. The chain uses TRBV4-3 and TRBJ2-7; D is possibly TRBD1 (5 bases). The CDR3 is 14 amino acids. CDR1 and CDR2 from the germline V gene are LGHNA and YSLEER. The V end lost 0 bases, the J end lost 2 bases, and 8 bases lay between the germline ends.

The chain carries TRBV5-4 and TRBJ1-1; D perhaps matches TRBD1 (5 bases). The ends were cut back, 2 bases at V and 1 base at J, with 6 bases in the middle. The CDR3 has 13 residues. Germline lookup yields CDR1 SGHNT and CDR2 YYREEE (reference sequence). The CDR3 DNA sequence: TGTGCCAGCAGCTTTGACAGGAACACTGAAGCTTTCTTT. Its translation is CASSFDRNTEAFF.

The V and J genes are TRBV4-3 and TRBJ2-7; 9 bases match TRBD1. CDR3 length: 15 residues. CDR1 and CDR2 from the germline V gene are LGHNA and YSLEER. J lost 3 bases, V lost 1 base, and 4 bases had no gene match. The DNA for the CDR3 is TGCGCCAGCAGCCAAGCTCCGGGACAGGGCTACGAGCAGTACTTC. It yields the protein CASSQAPGQGYEQYF.

V and J are TRBV5-1 and TRBJ2-1, with TRBD2 matching 10 bases. With 4 bases clipped from V and 4 bases from J, the junction kept 11 bases outside the gene matches. Germline CDR1 and CDR2: SGHRS and YFSETQ. This CDR3 contains 17 residues. CDR3 DNA: TGCGCCAGCAGCCCAGCGGGAGGGCCCGGATTTTACAATGAGCAGTTCTTC. The encoded protein is CASSPAGGPGFYNEQFF. Full variable domain (outside the CDR3, taken from reference TRBV5-1 and TRBJ2-1): KAGVTQTPRYLIKTRGQQVTLSCSPISGHRSVSWYQQTPGQGLQFLFEYFSETQRNKGNFPGRFSGRQFSNSRSEMNVSTLELGDSALYLCASSPAGGPGFYNEQFFGPGTRLTVL.

This chain joins TRBV12-3 or TRBV12-4 and TRBJ1-1; TRBD1 agrees at 9 bases. The length of the CDR3 is 13 residues. The V gene end was trimmed by 7 bases and the J gene end by 4 bases; junction bases not matched to a gene: 4. CDR3 coding DNA: TGTGCCAGCACCTGGACAGGGGCCACTGAAGCTTTCTTT. Protein product: CASTWTGATEAFF.

The rearrangement uses TRBV5-4 and TRBJ1-1, with 8 bases matching TRBD1. J gave up 3 bases and V 4 bases, and 2 bases lay outside the gene matches. The germline gives CDR1 SGHNT, CDR2 YYREEE (reference sequence). This CDR3 is built from 13 residues. The CDR3 is CASSPDRDTEAFF. The CDR3 bases are TGTGCCAGCAGCCCGGACAGGGACACTGAAGCTTTCTTT.

This clone was seen a handful of times. This rearrangement joins TRBV19 to TRBJ2-7; D might be TRBD2 (5 bases). V shed 0 bases and J shed 7 bases, with 10 bases lying between them. The CDR3 extends over 13 amino acids. Germline V lookup: CDR1 LNHDA, CDR2 SQIVND (reference sequence). CDR3 sequence: CASSIDHWTEQYF. CDR3 in DNA: TGTGCCAGTAGTATAGATCACTGGACTGAGCAGTACTTC.

This chain connects TRBV3-1 (or the pseudogene TRBV3-2) to TRBJ2-3; no reliable D call. V lost 1 base and J lost 4, with 6 bases in between. The CDR3 runs to 13 residues. The germline gives CDR1 LGHDT, CDR2 YNNKEL (reference sequence). The CDR3 loop reads CASSQALSDTQYF. The CDR3 DNA sequence: TGTGCCAGCAGCCAAGCCCTCTCAGATACGCAGTATTTT.

The rearrangement links TRBV5-1 to TRBJ2-1; 7 nucleotides line up with TRBD2. V was pared by 2 bases and J by 12 bases, with 14 bases of the junction left unmatched. CDR3 size: 15 residues. The germline V gene has CDR1 SGHRS and CDR2 YFSETQ. The CDR3 protein is CASSFSGTTQMGQFF. CDR3 bases: TGCGCCAGCAGCTTTAGTGGGACTACCCAAATGGGGCAGTTCTTC.

The chain employs TRBV7-8 and TRBJ1-5; 8 positions agree with TRBD1. The CDR3 runs to 14 residues. V trimming: 4 bases; J trimming: 9 bases; junction bases outside the gene matches: 8. Germline V gene sequence: CDR1 SGHVS, CDR2 FQNEAQ. The CDR3 spells CASSWDRLMGPQHF. The CDR3 coding sequence is TGTGCCAGCAGCTGGGACAGGCTCATGGGGCCCCAGCATTTT.

The sample holds one count of this clone. The V call is TRBV7-9, the J call TRBJ1-4; tentatively, D is TRBD1 (6 bases). Germline values: CDR1 SEHNR, CDR2 FQNEAQ (reference sequence). This CDR3 has 13 amino acids. Trimming shortened V by 7 bases and J by 5 bases, and 11 bases separated the two germline ends. The CDR3 DNA reads as TGTGCCAGCAACGGACAGTCGAATGAAAAACTGTTTTTT. Amino acids: CASNGQSNEKLFF. The variable domain in full, completed from reference TRBV7-9 and TRBJ1-4, reads DTGVSQNPRHKITKRGQNVTFRCDPISEHNRLYWYRQTLGQGPEFLTYFQNEAQLEKSRLLSDRFSAERPKGSFSTLEIQRTEQGDSAMYLCASNGQSNEKLFFGSGTQLSVL.

This chain joins TRBV6-6 and TRBJ1-2; 7 bases are a match to TRBD1. The CDR3 runs 15 residues. With 4 bases clipped from V and 4 bases from J, the junction kept 9 bases outside the gene matches. CDR1 and CDR2 from the germline V gene are MNHNY and SVGAGI (reference sequence). The CDR3 spells CASSSRGSPLYGYTF. The CDR3 DNA reads TGTGCCAGCAGTTCCAGGGGGTCCCCCCTCTATGGCTACACCTTC.

The sample holds one count of this clone. This chain uses TRBV3-1 (or the pseudogene TRBV3-2) with TRBJ2-7; a possible D gene is TRBD2 (6 bases). This CDR3 has 13 amino acids. CDR1 and CDR2 (germline): LGHDT, YNNKEL (reference sequence). V lost 3 bases to trimming and J lost 0 bases, with 6 bases between them. This chain's CDR3 is CASSQRGSYEQYF. CDR3 nucleotide sequence: TGTGCCAGCAGCCAGCGGGGCTCCTACGAGCAGTACTTC.

The chain joins TRBV7-3 to TRBJ2-3; tentatively, D is TRBD1 (7 bases). Germline V gene lookup returns CDR1 SGHTA and CDR2 FQGTGA. Trimming stripped 5 bases from V and 6 bases from J, with 18 bases between. This CDR3 region has 15 residues. For the CDR3, the DNA is TGTGCCAGCAGCACCCCAGGGGGGCCTCAGGATACGCAGTATTTT. Protein product: CASSTPGGPQDTQYF.

The chain has TRBV5-6 and TRBJ2-5, with 9 bases matching TRBD2. Germline CDR1 is SGHDT and CDR2 is YYEEEE. CDR3 length equals 17 residues. V dropped 1 base and J dropped 5; count of bases not matched to a gene: 12. The CDR3 reads CASSLRRSSGILETQYF. In DNA, the CDR3 is TGTGCCAGCAGCTTGAGACGATCTAGCGGGATACTCGAGACCCAGTACTTC.

The V call is TRBV6-1, the J call TRBJ2-1; tentatively, D is TRBD2 (6 bases). In germline, CDR1 is MNHNS, CDR2 SASEGT. CDR3 length equals 16 residues. Trimming took off 2 bases at V and 6 bases at J, with 17 bases between the two ends. CDR3 coding DNA: TGTGCCAGCAGTGAACTGATTTCCTTGGGGGGCAATGAGCAGTTCTTC. Its protein product is CASSELISLGGNEQFF.

The chain couples TRBV6-5 to TRBJ2-5, with 10 bases identical to TRBD1. Germline loops: CDR1 MNHEY, CDR2 SVGAGI. The CDR3 has 14 residues. V trimming: 5 bases; J trimming: 4 bases; junction bases outside the gene matches: 4. The CDR3 here is CASSTDRGRETQYF. CDR3 DNA: TGTGCCAGCAGTACCGACAGGGGGCGAGAGACCCAGTACTTC.

The V gene is TRBV12-3 or TRBV12-4, the J gene TRBJ2-7, with D uncertain. The V gene lost 3 bases and the J gene lost 7 bases, with 10 bases spanning the gap. This CDR3 region has 12 residues. CDR3 loop: CASSFGPLEQYF. The DNA of the CDR3 is TGTGCCAGCAGTTTTGGCCCCTTAGAGCAGTACTTC.